Only one count was recorded for the clone carrying this T cell receptor (beta chain). Its antigen is unknown. The data stem from a study of vaccination and CD4 T cells after COVID-19. Specified treatment: approximately 9-day PBMC culture with coronavirus spike peptide pools or control peptides (ViraFEST assay). Peptide pool stimulation in ViraFEST expanded antigen-specific T cells, whose TCRs were then sequenced. Cultured CD4+ T cell DNA was sequenced using the Oncomine TCR Beta short-read assay. The source of extracted genomic DNA was cultured CD4+ T cells. MiXCR, run by TCRdb on the PCR reads, gives a single entry per CDR3 protein. This sample has fewer than 20,000 distinct CDR3 sequences, with about 70% found just once. Germline loops: CDR1 SGHTA, CDR2 FQGNSA. The CDR3 totals 13 residues. V lost 3 bases and J lost 3, with 8 bases in between.

The J gene is TRBJ1-2, the V gene TRBV7-2; D is undetermined. The sample comprised CD4+ T cells from blood, cultured in vitro. The TCR was taken from a human donor who had recovered from COVID-19. The CDR3 reads CASSFRRDYGYTF. As DNA, the CDR3 is TGTGCCAGCAGCTTTCGCAGAGACTATGGCTACACCTTC.